Presented here are 21 T cell receptor beta chains from one specimen sequenced in a study of blood T cell repertoires in COVID-19 (dated by TCRdb to 2018 to 2021). The method behind the library was the immunoSEQ multiplex PCR assay. Entries here come from immuneACCESS through TCRdb and include only in-frame sequences with V and J called. Some clones fail to appear in such tables; in the studies checked, an unresolved V gene covers under half of the shortfall, and the cause of the remainder is unknown. Counted in this sample were about 250,000 clones; 70% to 90% of them appeared once. About 3% of the sample lies in the top ten. Specimen: peripheral blood. The receptors here all came from a man between 18 and 35 years old with active or convalescent COVID-19.

The chain carries TRBV7-3 and TRBJ1-6, with unresolved D. Germline lookup yields CDR1 SGHTA and CDR2 FQGTGA. CDR3 length: 14 amino acids. The V gene lost 5 bases and the J gene lost 5 bases, with 10 bases spanning the gap. The CDR3 reads CASSQTSNNSPLHF. The CDR3 DNA sequence: TGTGCCAGCAGCCAGACATCTAATAATTCACCCCTCCACTTT.

The chain combines TRBV30 with TRBJ1-2; 9 bases align to TRBD1. CDR1 is GTSNPN and CDR2 is SVGIG in the germline V gene (reference sequence). V dropped 1 base and J dropped 4; count of bases not matched to a gene: 4. The CDR3 is made up of 14 amino acids. The CDR3 region is CAWSGRQGVYGYTF. The CDR3 DNA is TGTGCCTGGAGTGGAAGACAGGGGGTCTATGGCTACACCTTC.

The V and J genes are TRBV9 and TRBJ1-2, with D possibly TRBD1 on 6 matching bases. CDR3 length: 15 amino acids. V was shortened by 4 bases and J by 1 base, with 14 bases between the two germline ends. Germline CDR1 and CDR2: SGDLS and YYNGEE. The CDR3 protein is CASSTVDRNNYGYTF. CDR3 sequence (DNA): TGTGCCAGCAGCACCGTCGACAGGAATAACTATGGCTACACCTTC.

Details on this clone: Distinct nucleotide sequences in the sample also encode this CDR3. The rearrangement joins TRBV11-2 to TRBJ2-5; a possible D gene is TRBD2 (6 bases). CDR1 is SGHAT and CDR2 is FQNNGV in the germline V gene. V lost 1 base and J 5 bases, leaving 8 bases between the germline ends. The CDR3 is 13 amino acids. This chain's CDR3 is CASSLAGVETQYF. For the CDR3, the DNA is TGTGCCAGCAGCTTAGCGGGGGTGGAGACCCAGTACTTC.

This sequence joins TRBV3-1 (or the pseudogene TRBV3-2) and TRBJ2-2; 8 nucleotides agree with TRBD2. This CDR3 spans 16 amino acids. J gave up 5 bases and V 1 base, and 6 bases lay outside the gene matches. Per the germline V gene, CDR1 is LGHDT and CDR2 is YNNKEL (reference sequence). CDR3 sequence: CASSQAGRAGTGELFF. CDR3 coding DNA: TGTGCCAGCAGCCAAGCCGGGAGGGCCGGGACCGGGGAGCTGTTTTTT.

As to this clone: At the DNA level, this CDR3 is encoded by other sequences in the same sample as well. J is TRBJ1-2 and V is TRBV7-2, with 7 bases identical to TRBD1. Germline V gene lookup returns CDR1 SGHTA and CDR2 FQGNSA. V lost 3 bases, J lost 5 bases, and 6 bases stayed unmatched. There are 14 residues in the CDR3. The CDR3 region is CASSLGGQDYGYTF. As DNA, the CDR3 is TGTGCCAGCAGCTTGGGAGGACAGGATTATGGCTACACCTTC.

The CDR3: CASSFDTTYEQYF. The CDR3 coding sequence is TGTGCCAGCAGCTTTGACACCACCTACGAGCAGTACTTC. V gene TRBV7-2 combines with J gene TRBJ2-7; D gene ambiguous. Germline V gives CDR1 SGHTA, CDR2 FQGNSA. The CDR3 is 13 residues long. V was pared by 3 bases and J by 2 bases, with 8 bases between.

V usage is TRBV9 and J usage is TRBJ1-3; D perhaps matches TRBD1 (5 bases). CDR1 is SGDLS and CDR2 is YYNGEE in the germline V gene. The CDR3 runs 14 residues. Trimming cost V 3 bases and J 0 bases, with 7 bases left between them. CDR3 sequence reads: CASSDGGSGNTIYF. The CDR3 bases are TGTGCCAGCAGCGACGGGGGCTCTGGAAACACCATATATTTT.

This rearrangement joins TRBV5-5 to TRBJ1-4, with a weak D call TRBD1 (6 bases). Germline lookup yields CDR1 SGHKS and CDR2 YYEKEE (reference sequence). The CDR3 is 14 amino acids. V was cut by 0 bases and J by 8 bases, with 11 bases left in between. The CDR3 here is CASSLVGTTEKLFF. Written as DNA, the CDR3 is TGTGCCAGCAGCTTGGTAGGGACAACCGAAAAACTGTTTTTT. Full variable domain (remainder filled in from reference TRBV5-5 and TRBJ1-4): DAGVTQSPTHLIKTRGQQVTLRCSPISGHKSVSWYQQVLGQGPQFIFQYYEKEERGRGNFPDRFSARQFPNYSSELNVNALLLGDSALYLCASSLVGTTEKLFFGSGTQLSVL.

The chain combines TRBV19 with TRBJ1-2; unclear D gene. Looked up from germline, CDR1 is LNHDA and CDR2 is SQIVND (reference sequence). This CDR3 contains 15 residues. Trimming took 5 bases from V and 10 from J, leaving 23 bases between them. CDR3: CASSLRDKAIGDYTF. CDR3 bases: TGTGCCAGTAGTCTGAGGGATAAGGCCATTGGGGACTACACCTTC.

This clone was seen only once. The CDR3 sequence is CASSPPLQGNTEAFF. The CDR3 DNA follows: TGTGCCAGCTCACCGCCTCTACAGGGTAACACTGAAGCTTTCTTT. V and J are TRBV18 and TRBJ1-1; D is perhaps TRBD1 (6 bases). The CDR3 length is 15 residues. V lost 3 bases and J lost 2, with 13 bases in between. Germline V lookup: CDR1 KGHSH, CDR2 LQKENI.

In its sample, this clone was seen a few times. The rearrangement joins TRBV9 to TRBJ1-2; 8 nucleotides match TRBD1. The CDR3 has 13 residues. Germline V gene data show CDR1 as SGDLS and CDR2 as YYNGEE. V gave up 4 bases and J gave up 7 bases; unmatched junction bases: 6. The CDR3 loop is CASSFDRGAGYTF. CDR3 in DNA: TGTGCCAGCAGCTTTGACAGGGGTGCTGGCTACACCTTC.

This chain connects TRBV5-1 to TRBJ2-3; 7 bases are shared with TRBD1. Germline lookup yields CDR1 SGHRS and CDR2 YFSETQ. There are 14 residues in the CDR3. V shed 5 bases, J shed 2 bases, and the junction held 5 bases outside the gene matches. DNA for the CDR3: TGCGCCAGCAGTCAAACAGGGGCCACAGATACGCAGTATTTT. This translates into CASSQTGATDTQYF.

The chain couples TRBV7-3 to TRBJ1-1; D not resolved. The CDR3 contains 16 residues. Germline assignment: CDR1 SGHTA and CDR2 FQGTGA. V lost 0 bases and J 5 bases, leaving 16 bases between the germline ends. In nucleotides, the CDR3 is TGTGCCAGCAGCTTAACGCACAGCTCTGGAGGGACTGAAGCTTTCTTT. It is translated as CASSLTHSSGGTEAFF.

V and J are TRBV28 and TRBJ1-2; 9 bases map to TRBD1. The germline V gene has CDR1 MDHEN and CDR2 SYDVKM. With V trimmed by 2 bases and J by 8 bases, 12 bases remained unmatched. The CDR3 is 16 residues long. The CDR3 spells CASSLGGTGMRKGYTF. CDR3 bases: TGTGCCAGCAGTTTAGGAGGGACAGGGATGCGGAAAGGCTACACCTTC.

CDR3: CASSLDPTANEKLFF. CDR3 bases: TGTGCCAGCAGCTTAGACCCGACAGCTAATGAAAAACTGTTTTTT. V usage is TRBV7-2 and J usage is TRBJ1-4; possible D gene TRBD1, 5 bases. The germline CDR1 and CDR2 sequences are SGHTA and FQGNSA. The V end lost 1 base, the J end lost 3 bases, and 9 bases lay between the germline ends. There are 15 residues in the CDR3.

V gene TRBV6-5 combines with J gene TRBJ2-3; D is uncertain. Deletions cut 5 bases from V and 4 bases from J, with 16 bases between. This CDR3 spans 15 amino acids. CDR1 and CDR2 (germline): MNHEY, SVGAGI. In DNA, the CDR3 is TGTGCCAGCAGTAAGACTGCTCCCTCTGCAGATACGCAGTATTTT. This codes for CASSKTAPSADTQYF.

This rearrangement joins TRBV5-1 to TRBJ1-1, with TRBD1 matching 8 bases. CDR1 SGHRS and CDR2 YFSETQ come from the germline V gene. V lost 4 bases and J lost 2; bases outside the gene matches: 4. The CDR3 spans 14 residues. The CDR3 region is CASSPDRGNTEAFF. The CDR3 bases are TGCGCCAGCAGCCCAGACAGGGGCAACACTGAAGCTTTCTTT.

The chain carries TRBV5-6 and TRBJ2-1, with 7 positions matching TRBD2. Trimming cost V 0 bases and J 4 bases; bases outside gene matches: 4. Per the germline V gene, CDR1 is SGHDT and CDR2 is YYEEEE. The CDR3 consists of 15 residues. The CDR3 nucleotides are TGTGCCAGCAGCTTGGACCCGGGAGGATACAATGAGCAGTTCTTC. It is translated as CASSLDPGGYNEQFF.

This clone has only a few counts. DNA for the CDR3: TGTGCCATCCAGGGGGTCCTAAATGAAAAACTGTTTTTT. It specifies CAIQGVLNEKLFF. The chain links TRBV28 to TRBJ1-4; 7 bases fit TRBD1. Germline V gene data show CDR1 as MDHEN and CDR2 as SYDVKM. V was clipped by 10 bases and J by 5 bases; unmatched bases: 7. The CDR3 spans 13 residues.

The chain joins TRBV4-2 to TRBJ1-5, with a possible D match to TRBD1 (5 bases). CDR3 size: 18 residues. V lost 0 bases and J 4 bases, leaving 19 bases between the germline ends. In germline, CDR1 is LGHNA, CDR2 YNFKEQ. The CDR3 spells CASSQETARQGGNQPQHF. Here the CDR3 DNA reads TGTGCCAGCAGCCAAGAAACGGCTCGGCAGGGTGGTAATCAGCCCCAGCATTTT.